This TCR beta chain was captured in a study of cytomegalovirus exposure and HLA in healthy donors. V was shortened by 5 bases and J by 0 bases, with 17 bases between the two germline ends. Germline CDR1 and CDR2: SGHTA and FQGTGA. This CDR3 has 17 residues. PCR used 60 Vbeta primers and 13 Jbeta primers. The protocol was immunoSEQ multiplex PCR, while the TCRdb copy is restricted to in-frame clones and leaves out a portion. The data show some 150,000 clones, with less than 65% seen just once and around 3% held by the top ten. The clonotype comes from a woman aged 25 to 39 in good health and CMV-seropositive. V and J are TRBV7-3 and TRBJ1-3; D remains unclear. Sequencing input: PBMCs. The CDR3 loop reads CASSPPGRDTSGNTIYF. The CDR3 DNA is TGTGCCAGCAGCCCCCCCGGCAGAGACACCTCTGGAAACACCATATATTTT.